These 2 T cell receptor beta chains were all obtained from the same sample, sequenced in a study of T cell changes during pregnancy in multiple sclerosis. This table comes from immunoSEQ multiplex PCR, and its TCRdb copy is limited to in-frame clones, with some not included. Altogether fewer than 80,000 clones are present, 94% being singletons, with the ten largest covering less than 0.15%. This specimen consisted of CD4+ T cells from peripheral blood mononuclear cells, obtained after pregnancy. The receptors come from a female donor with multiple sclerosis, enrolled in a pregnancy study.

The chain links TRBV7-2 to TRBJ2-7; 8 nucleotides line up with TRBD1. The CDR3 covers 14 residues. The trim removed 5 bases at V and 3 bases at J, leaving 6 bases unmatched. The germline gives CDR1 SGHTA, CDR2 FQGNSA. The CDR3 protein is CASSPQGAYYEQYF. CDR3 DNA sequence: TGTGCCAGCAGCCCCCAGGGGGCTTACTACGAGCAGTACTTC.

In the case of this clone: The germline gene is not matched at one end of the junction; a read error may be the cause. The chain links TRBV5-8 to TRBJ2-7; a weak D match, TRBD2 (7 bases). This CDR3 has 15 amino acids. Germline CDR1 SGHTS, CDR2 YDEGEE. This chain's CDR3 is CASCLGAGAYHEQYF. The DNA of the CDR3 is TGTGCCAGCTGCTTGGGTGCGGGGGCGTACCACGAGCAGTACTTC.